What follows is one T cell receptor (beta chain) and its context. Its antigen remains undetermined. No base quality values were provided; no much bigger clone lies one nucleotide off. These data are taken from a study of patients and donors after allogeneic stem cell transplantation (dated by TCRdb to 2020 to 2021). Spanning cysteine to phenylalanine, the CDR3 consists of 13 amino acids. Left in the record is the CDR3 DNA by itself, 39 bases read in frame from the first base. The germline V gene (reference sequence) provides CDR1 GTSNPN and CDR2 SVGIG. A distance of 12 bases separates the germline ends of V and J, which lose 6 bases and 3 bases respectively. The library was made by RT-PCR. Sequencing relied on a NextSeq 550. Clones were called with MiXCR by TCRdb after fastp trimmed the public reads at Q25, and only in-frame beta chains were retained. Duplicate CDR3 protein sequences are folded into a single record with the most common DNA and genes. The sample table lists about a million distinct CDR3 sequences, around 17% of them with a count of one. The ten largest clones capture 6% of the sample.

This sequence originates from a human donor who was either an allogeneic HSCT recipient or a stem cell or donor lymphocyte infusion donor (not recorded which). It is not recorded whose cells these are; they may come from a transplant donor. In this chain, TRBV30 is recombined with TRBJ1-5; matching of 6 bases hints at TRBD1 as the D gene. Sequencing was performed on blood, either unsorted or a sorted T cell fraction (not recorded which). The base sequence is TGTGCCTGCTCAGGACAGATCAATCAGCCCCAGCATTTT. Translated, it reads CACSGQINQPQHF.